Presented here are 3 T cell receptor beta chains from one specimen sequenced in a study of blood T cell repertoires in COVID-19. Produced via immunoSEQ multiplex PCR; TCRdb's table is partial and in-frame only. The sample includes hundreds of thousands of clones, 83% of them seen just once. The specimen was PBMCs or T cells enriched from blood (not recorded which). These receptors were collected from a woman aged 35 to 49 who had been exposed to COVID-19.

The V gene is TRBV29-1, the J gene TRBJ2-3, with 11 bases that match TRBD2. Looked up from germline, CDR1 is SQVTM and CDR2 is ANQGSEA. The trim removed 0 bases at V and 1 base at J, leaving 3 bases unmatched. The length of the CDR3 is 16 residues. The CDR3 spells CSVEDQLAGGTDTQYF. The CDR3 DNA sequence: TGCAGCGTTGAAGATCAACTAGCGGGGGGCACAGATACGCAGTATTTT.

The CDR3 sequence is CASSFPLGQLDVYNSPLHF. CDR3 nucleotides: TGTGCCAGCAGCTTTCCGCTGGGACAGCTGGACGTATATAATTCACCCCTCCACTTT. The chain couples TRBV7-8 to TRBJ1-6; 7 bases line up with TRBD1. This CDR3 spans 19 amino acids. CDR1 and CDR2 (germline): SGHVS, FQNEAQ. J lost 4 bases, V lost 3 bases, and 15 bases had no gene match.

V usage is TRBV2 and J usage is TRBJ1-4; no firm D call. Looked up from germline, CDR1 is SNHLY and CDR2 is FYNNEI. The CDR3 covers 11 residues. Deletions cut 7 bases from V and 4 bases from J, with 4 bases between. CDR3 residues: CASKLNEKLFF. The CDR3 coding sequence is TGTGCCAGCAAACTTAATGAAAAACTGTTTTTT.